This is a list of T cell receptor beta chains from one sample in a study of PD-1 blockade in mismatch repair-deficient tumors. Measured with immunoSEQ multiplex PCR; TCRdb has only the in-frame clones, and not every one. The sample has tens of thousands of clones; 81% are singletons. The material sequenced was peripheral blood, taken 12 weeks after starting pembrolizumab. The receptors originated from an adult with mismatch repair-deficient cancer. Both conserved end residues are part of each CDR3. Each record gives: clone size, D gene, V gene, J gene, CDR3 DNA, CDR3 protein. D genes are given only for firm matches. The listing skips clone size in some rows; elsewhere it reads once, few, many or a size class.

-	-	TRBV19	TRBJ1-5	TGTGCCAGTAGTATGGGGGGGGGAGCTAATCAGCCCCAGCATTTT	CASSMGGGANQPQHF
once	-	TRBV5-1	TRBJ2-1	TGCGCCAGCAGCTTACGGCAGGGAAGAAAAGATGAGCAGTTCTTC	CASSLRQGRKDEQFF
-	-	TRBV2	TRBJ1-1	TGTGCCAGCACTGAAGAGTCCAACACTGAAGCTTTCTTT	CASTEESNTEAFF
-	TRBD1	TRBV4-1	TRBJ1-5	TGCGCCAGCAGCCGAGAGTCGGGACAGCTAAATCAGCCCCAGCATTTT	CASSRESGQLNQPQHF
few	-	TRBV6-1	TRBJ1-5	TGTGCCAGTTATCTCGGAGGCAATCAGCCCCAGCATTTT	CASYLGGNQPQHF
-	-	TRBV5-1	TRBJ1-4	TGCGCCAGCAGCTTGGGAGGGTCAGGAGCCGAAGCCCGGTATTTT	CASSLGGSGAEARYF
-	TRBD1	TRBV5-4	TRBJ1-4	TGTGCCAGCAGCAGAACAGGGGCGGCTAATGAAAAACTGTTTTTT	CASSRTGAANEKLFF
once	-	TRBV5-4	TRBJ1-4	TGTGCCAGCAGCTTGGGGGGCGGGGGTGATGAAAAACTGTTTTTT	CASSLGGGGDEKLFF
-	-	TRBV9	TRBJ1-1	TGTGCCAGCAGCGTAGCGAACAGGGCGGATGCTTTCTTT	CASSVANRADAFF
-	TRBD1	TRBV5-4	TRBJ1-2	TGTGCCAGCAGCACGGGACAGCCCTATGGCTACACCTTC	CASSTGQPYGYTF
-	-	TRBV30	TRBJ2-1	TGTGCCTGGAGTGGAGTCAATGAGCAGTTCTTC	CAWSGVNEQFF
-	-	TRBV7-8	TRBJ1-4	TGTGCCAGCAGCTTAGCTGTTATGGGGGGGAAACTGTTTTTT	CASSLAVMGGKLFF
-	TRBD2	TRBV7-2	TRBJ2-2	TGTGCCAGCAGAAGACTAGCGGGAGCCGGGGAGCTGTTTTTT	CASRRLAGAGELFF
-	-	TRBV5-6	TRBJ2-1	TGTGCCAGCAGCTTGGGCTTGTTTAGTAATGAGCAGTTCTTC	CASSLGLFSNEQFF
-	-	TRBV7-9	TRBJ1-2	TGTGCCAGCAGCTTAGCCTTAGATCATGGCTACACCTTC	CASSLALDHGYTF
few	TRBD1	TRBV7-6	TRBJ2-7	TGTGCCAGCAGCACTGGGACAGGGACCTACGAGCAGTACTTC	CASSTGTGTYEQYF
-	TRBD1	TRBV5-6	TRBJ1-5	TGTGCCAGCAGCCTGATGGGACAGGAATTATATCAGCCCCAGCATTTT	CASSLMGQELYQPQHF
-	TRBD1	TRBV6-5	TRBJ2-7	TGTGCCAGCAGTGGCGCCGGGACAGAAAGCTACGAGCAGTACTTC	CASSGAGTESYEQYF
-	TRBD1	TRBV15	TRBJ2-3	TGTGCCACCAGCAGCAAGGAGGGACAGGGAGCAGATACGCAGTATTTT	CATSSKEGQGADTQYF
-	-	TRBV9	TRBJ2-7	TGTGCCAGCAGCCCCGGGGGTAACAACGAGCAGTACTTC	CASSPGGNNEQYF
-	-	TRBV6-5	TRBJ1-1	TGTGCCAGCAGTTCTCAGATTAACACTGAAGCTTTCTTT	CASSSQINTEAFF
-	-	TRBV30	TRBJ1-2	TGTGCCTGGAGTAAGCGGGGTAGCTATGGCTACACCTTC	CAWSKRGSYGYTF
-	TRBD2	TRBV4-2	TRBJ2-1	TGTGCCAGCAGCCAAGCCCTCCGGGCGGGAGGACACAATGAGCAGTTCTTC	CASSQALRAGGHNEQFF
-	TRBD2	TRBV5-1	TRBJ2-1	TGCGCCAGCAGCATCGGGGGGAGCTCCTACAATGAGCAGTTCTTC	CASSIGGSSYNEQFF
-	TRBD2	TRBV6-4	TRBJ2-1	TGTGCCAGCAGTGAAATAGCGGGGGTCTCCTCCTACAATGAGCAGTTCTTC	CASSEIAGVSSYNEQFF
-	TRBD2	TRBV11-3	TRBJ2-7	TGTGCCAGCAGTTCCGGGGGGAGCTCCTACGAGCAGTACTTC	CASSSGGSSYEQYF
-	TRBD2	TRBV30	TRBJ2-2	TGTGCCTGGAGCCCTGGGACTAGCGGTAACACCGGGGAGCTGTTTTTT	CAWSPGTSGNTGELFF